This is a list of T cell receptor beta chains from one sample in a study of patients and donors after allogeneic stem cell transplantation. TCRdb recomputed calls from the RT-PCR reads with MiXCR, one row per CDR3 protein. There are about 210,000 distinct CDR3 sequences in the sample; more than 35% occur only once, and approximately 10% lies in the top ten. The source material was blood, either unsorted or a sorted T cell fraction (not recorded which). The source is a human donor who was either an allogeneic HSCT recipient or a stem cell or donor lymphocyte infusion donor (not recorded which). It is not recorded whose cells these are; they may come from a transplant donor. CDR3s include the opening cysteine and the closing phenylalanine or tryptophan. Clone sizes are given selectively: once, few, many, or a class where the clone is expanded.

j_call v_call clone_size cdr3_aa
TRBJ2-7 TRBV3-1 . CASSQASLADEQYF
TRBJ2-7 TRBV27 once CASSPPSGGAHEQYF
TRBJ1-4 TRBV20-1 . CSARDSNNEKLFF
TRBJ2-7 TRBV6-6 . CASSRAGTGSSYEQYF
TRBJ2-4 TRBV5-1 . CASSRGLAGQNIQYF
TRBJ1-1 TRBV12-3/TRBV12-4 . CASSLKGGGENTEAFF
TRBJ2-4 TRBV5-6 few CASSFDGPGRLHIQYF
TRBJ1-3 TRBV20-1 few CSAPGIAGNTIYF
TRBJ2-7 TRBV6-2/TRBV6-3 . CASNQGGEQYF
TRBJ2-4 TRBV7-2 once CASSKKNIQYF
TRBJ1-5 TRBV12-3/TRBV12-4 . CASSLNPGGFNQPQHF
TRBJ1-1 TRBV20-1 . CSARGDTEAFF
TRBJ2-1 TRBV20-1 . CSAETGVNEQFF
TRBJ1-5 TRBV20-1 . CSARQGQPQHF
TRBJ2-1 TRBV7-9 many CASSFQGANNEQFF
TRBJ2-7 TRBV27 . CASSSWTGYEQYF
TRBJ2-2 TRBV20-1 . CSVSSGARHTGELFF
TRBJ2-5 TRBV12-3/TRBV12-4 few CASSFRVRTQYF
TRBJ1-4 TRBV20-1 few CSARVNRGFTNEKLFF
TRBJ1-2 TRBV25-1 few CASSPGRVSYGYTF
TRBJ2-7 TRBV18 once CASSPLGDTYEQYF
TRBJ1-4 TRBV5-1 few CASSLDRPNEKLFF
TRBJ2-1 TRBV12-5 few CASGDGVNEQFF
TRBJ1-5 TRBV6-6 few CASSYFRTGGQPQHF
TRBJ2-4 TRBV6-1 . CASSEGLAGGSSTSNIQYF
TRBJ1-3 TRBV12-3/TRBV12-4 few CASRWTGGSGNTIYF
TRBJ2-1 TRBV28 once CASSFGGAPSYNEQFF
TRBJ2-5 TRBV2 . CASSEVRGQETQYF
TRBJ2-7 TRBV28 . CASSLLGSGFYEQYF
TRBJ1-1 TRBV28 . CASRKQGPTEAFF
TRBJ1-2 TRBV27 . CASSSGLRGYTF
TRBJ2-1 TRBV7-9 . CASSPTSDLTQQFF
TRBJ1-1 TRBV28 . CASGITGNTEAFF
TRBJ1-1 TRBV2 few CASRTDRVGEAFF
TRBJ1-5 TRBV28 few CASSSPGGLESNQPQHF
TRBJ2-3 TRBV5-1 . CASSPPGLPSTDTQYF
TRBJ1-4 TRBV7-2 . CASSTRLGPGETGEKLFF
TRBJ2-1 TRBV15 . CATSTGQGASNEQFF
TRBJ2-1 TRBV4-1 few CASSQDDRGFNNEQFF
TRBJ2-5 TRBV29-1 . CSVGQVLQETQYF
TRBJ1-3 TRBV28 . CASSSDRVYGNTIYF